The entry below gives a single T cell receptor beta chain sequence along with its context. The length of the CDR3 is 13 residues. Germline lookup yields CDR1 SGDLS and CDR2 YYNGEE. This entry comes from a study of T cells expressing NK-cell markers. TCRdb reprocessed the 5' RACE reads; each CDR3 protein has one entry and no DNA is given. The sample table sets out 400,000 to 550,000 distinct CDR3 sequences. V usage is TRBV9 and J usage is TRBJ2-7; TCRdb's D gene call, TRBD2, goes unchecked for lack of DNA. Sequenced: blood T cells: a sorted CD56 or NKG2C T cell subset, CD4+ or CD8+ T cells, or bulk PBMC T cells (not recorded which). The clonotype was recovered from a woman aged 18 to 75 in good health. The CDR3: CASSGGGSYEQYF.